The T cell receptor (beta chain) under discussion was sequenced for a study of OX40 agonist ivuxolimab in advanced cancers. Study at large: Hepatocellular carcinoma, melanoma, renal cell or head and neck cancer affected the dose-escalation patients.

Sequenced by immunoSEQ multiplex PCR; TCRdb stores in-frame clones only, minus some. This sample carries tens of thousands of clones, approximately 88% of them seen once, and the ten largest clones take approximately 26%. In germline, CDR1 is SGHKS, CDR2 YYEKEE (reference sequence). The CDR3 is 13 residues long. The ends were cut back, 0 bases at V and 4 bases at J, with 7 bases in the middle. This clone is termed medium-sized. The gene calls are TRBV5-5 and TRBJ1-1; unclear D gene. The receptor's source is an adult with an advanced solid tumor such as melanoma, head and neck, liver or kidney cancer. This specimen consisted of CD4+ or CD8+ T cells sorted from blood, obtained in a trial of the OX40 agonist ivuxolimab. The CDR3: CASSLGLGTEAFF. The CDR3 DNA sequence: TGTGCCAGCAGCTTGGGTCTGGGCACTGAAGCTTTCTTT. Supplemented by reference TRBV5-5 and TRBJ1-1, the full variable domain reads DAGVTQSPTHLIKTRGQQVTLRCSPISGHKSVSWYQQVLGQGPQFIFQYYEKEERGRGNFPDRFSARQFPNYSSELNVNALLLGDSALYLCASSLGLGTEAFFGQGTRLTVV.